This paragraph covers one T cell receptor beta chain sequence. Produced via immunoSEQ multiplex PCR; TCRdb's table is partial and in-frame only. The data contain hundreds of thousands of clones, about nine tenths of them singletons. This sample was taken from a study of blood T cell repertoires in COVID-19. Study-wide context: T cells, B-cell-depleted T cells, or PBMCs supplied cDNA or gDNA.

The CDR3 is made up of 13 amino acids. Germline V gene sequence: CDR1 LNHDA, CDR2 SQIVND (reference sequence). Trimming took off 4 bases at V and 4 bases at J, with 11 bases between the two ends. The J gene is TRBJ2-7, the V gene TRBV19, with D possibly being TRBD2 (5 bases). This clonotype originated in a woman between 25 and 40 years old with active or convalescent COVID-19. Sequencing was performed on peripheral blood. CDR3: CASSTTGKYEQYF. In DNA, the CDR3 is TGTGCCAGTAGTACCACGGGGAAGTACGAGCAGTACTTC.